This is a list of T cell receptor beta chains from one sample in a study of blood T cell repertoires in COVID-19. Generated by immunoSEQ multiplex PCR, the TCRdb table keeps only in-frame clones and is missing some. The repertoire holds 55,000 to 90,000 clones, with 80% to 85% as singletons. The sequenced sample consisted of peripheral blood. The source of these receptors is a woman aged 55-69 years with acute or convalescent COVID-19. The CDR3 runs from the conserved cysteine through the conserved F or W. D genes are given only for firm matches. Expanded clones get a size class; other rows say once, few or many, or leave the size out.

>NA|TRBV5-1|TRBD1|TRBJ2-2
TGCGCCAGCAGCTTGGAAGACAGGGAAACCGGGGAGCTGTTTTTT
CASSLEDRETGELFF
>NA|TRBV5-4|NA|TRBJ2-7
TGTGCCAGCGGGGCTAAGACTATAGCGGACGAGCAGTACTTC
CASGAKTIADEQYF
>NA|TRBV29-1|NA|TRBJ1-2
TGCAGCGTTCATGCGGGAAGCTATGGCTACACCTTC
CSVHAGSYGYTF
>NA|TRBV18|TRBD2|TRBJ2-1
TGTGCCAGCTCAGATAGCGGGGTCTACAATGAGCAGTTCTTC
CASSDSGVYNEQFF
>NA|TRBV19|TRBD1|TRBJ1-2
TGTGCCAGTAGTAAGACAGGGAACTATGGCTACACCTTC
CASSKTGNYGYTF
>NA|TRBV18|NA|TRBJ1-1
TGTGCCAGCTCCTTCGGACAGACGGGTTTTACTGAAGCTTTCTTT
CASSFGQTGFTEAFF
>NA|TRBV10-1|NA|TRBJ1-1
TGCGCCAGCAGTGCGGGAATCCTGGGAGAGGAAGCTTTCTTT
CASSAGILGEEAFF
>NA|TRBV6-5|NA|TRBJ2-2
TGTGCCAGCAGTTACCAGTCGAGGGACGGGGAGCTGTTTTTT
CASSYQSRDGELFF
>NA|TRBV9|TRBD2|TRBJ2-3
TGTGCCAGCAGCCCTGGCCAGCGGGGTAGCACAGATACGCAGTATTTT
CASSPGQRGSTDTQYF
>NA|TRBV2|NA|TRBJ2-2
TGTGCCAGCAGTCAACAGGGTATCGGGGAGCTGTTTTTT
CASSQQGIGELFF
>NA|TRBV6-2/TRBV6-3|TRBD1|TRBJ2-5
TGTGCCAGCAGTTACGGCGGGACAGGGTACCAAGAGACCCAGTACTTC
CASSYGGTGYQETQYF
>few|TRBV3-1/TRBV3-2|NA|TRBJ1-3
TGTGCCAGCAGCCAAGACAGGGTCTCTGGAAACACCATATATTTT
CASSQDRVSGNTIYF
>NA|TRBV5-4|TRBD1|TRBJ1-2
TGTGCCAGCAGCTTTTCGACAGGGTGGGACTATGGCTACACCTTC
CASSFSTGWDYGYTF